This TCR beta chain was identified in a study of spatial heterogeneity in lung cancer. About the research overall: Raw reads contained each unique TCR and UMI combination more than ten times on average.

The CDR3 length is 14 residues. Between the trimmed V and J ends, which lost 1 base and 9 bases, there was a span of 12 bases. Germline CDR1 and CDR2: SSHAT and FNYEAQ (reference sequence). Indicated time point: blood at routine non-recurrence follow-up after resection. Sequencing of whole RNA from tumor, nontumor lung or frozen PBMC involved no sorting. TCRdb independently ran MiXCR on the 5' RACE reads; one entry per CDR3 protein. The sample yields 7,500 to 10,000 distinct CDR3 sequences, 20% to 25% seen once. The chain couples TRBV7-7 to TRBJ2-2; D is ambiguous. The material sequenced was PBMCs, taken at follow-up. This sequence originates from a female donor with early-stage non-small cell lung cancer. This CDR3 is CASSLVLAARELFF. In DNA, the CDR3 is TGTGCCAGCAGCTTAGTTCTTGCGGCTAGGGAGCTGTTTTTT.